The source of this TCR beta chain is a study of T cell repertoires and HLA-DP antigens. Study-level points and caveats: Clones undetected before culture averaged about 35% against one allele and about 50% against the other. Against both alloantigens, CD137+ clonality was similar, 0.35 to 0.45.

Notes on this clone: The antigen remains unidentified.

Libraries were prepared by immunoSEQ multiplex PCR; TCRdb keeps only in-frame clonotypes and omits some of them. The sample comprises about 110,000 clones, around 92% of which are singletons, and less than 0.35% rests with the top ten. This CDR3 region has 16 residues. The V gene end was trimmed by 4 bases and the J gene end by 7 bases; junction bases not matched to a gene: 12. CDR1 and CDR2 (germline): SGHNT, YYREEE (reference sequence). Untouched CD4+ T cells were isolated by negative selection, averaging approximately 98% purity. The V gene is TRBV5-4, the J gene TRBJ1-4, with 8 bases identical to TRBD1. This receptor was taken from a young woman in good health and CMV-seronegative. The material sequenced was CD4+ T cells from PBMCs. The CDR3 spells CASSPGPQGVGEKLFF. The CDR3 DNA follows: TGTGCCAGCAGCCCGGGCCCACAGGGGGTTGGTGAAAAACTGTTTTTT.